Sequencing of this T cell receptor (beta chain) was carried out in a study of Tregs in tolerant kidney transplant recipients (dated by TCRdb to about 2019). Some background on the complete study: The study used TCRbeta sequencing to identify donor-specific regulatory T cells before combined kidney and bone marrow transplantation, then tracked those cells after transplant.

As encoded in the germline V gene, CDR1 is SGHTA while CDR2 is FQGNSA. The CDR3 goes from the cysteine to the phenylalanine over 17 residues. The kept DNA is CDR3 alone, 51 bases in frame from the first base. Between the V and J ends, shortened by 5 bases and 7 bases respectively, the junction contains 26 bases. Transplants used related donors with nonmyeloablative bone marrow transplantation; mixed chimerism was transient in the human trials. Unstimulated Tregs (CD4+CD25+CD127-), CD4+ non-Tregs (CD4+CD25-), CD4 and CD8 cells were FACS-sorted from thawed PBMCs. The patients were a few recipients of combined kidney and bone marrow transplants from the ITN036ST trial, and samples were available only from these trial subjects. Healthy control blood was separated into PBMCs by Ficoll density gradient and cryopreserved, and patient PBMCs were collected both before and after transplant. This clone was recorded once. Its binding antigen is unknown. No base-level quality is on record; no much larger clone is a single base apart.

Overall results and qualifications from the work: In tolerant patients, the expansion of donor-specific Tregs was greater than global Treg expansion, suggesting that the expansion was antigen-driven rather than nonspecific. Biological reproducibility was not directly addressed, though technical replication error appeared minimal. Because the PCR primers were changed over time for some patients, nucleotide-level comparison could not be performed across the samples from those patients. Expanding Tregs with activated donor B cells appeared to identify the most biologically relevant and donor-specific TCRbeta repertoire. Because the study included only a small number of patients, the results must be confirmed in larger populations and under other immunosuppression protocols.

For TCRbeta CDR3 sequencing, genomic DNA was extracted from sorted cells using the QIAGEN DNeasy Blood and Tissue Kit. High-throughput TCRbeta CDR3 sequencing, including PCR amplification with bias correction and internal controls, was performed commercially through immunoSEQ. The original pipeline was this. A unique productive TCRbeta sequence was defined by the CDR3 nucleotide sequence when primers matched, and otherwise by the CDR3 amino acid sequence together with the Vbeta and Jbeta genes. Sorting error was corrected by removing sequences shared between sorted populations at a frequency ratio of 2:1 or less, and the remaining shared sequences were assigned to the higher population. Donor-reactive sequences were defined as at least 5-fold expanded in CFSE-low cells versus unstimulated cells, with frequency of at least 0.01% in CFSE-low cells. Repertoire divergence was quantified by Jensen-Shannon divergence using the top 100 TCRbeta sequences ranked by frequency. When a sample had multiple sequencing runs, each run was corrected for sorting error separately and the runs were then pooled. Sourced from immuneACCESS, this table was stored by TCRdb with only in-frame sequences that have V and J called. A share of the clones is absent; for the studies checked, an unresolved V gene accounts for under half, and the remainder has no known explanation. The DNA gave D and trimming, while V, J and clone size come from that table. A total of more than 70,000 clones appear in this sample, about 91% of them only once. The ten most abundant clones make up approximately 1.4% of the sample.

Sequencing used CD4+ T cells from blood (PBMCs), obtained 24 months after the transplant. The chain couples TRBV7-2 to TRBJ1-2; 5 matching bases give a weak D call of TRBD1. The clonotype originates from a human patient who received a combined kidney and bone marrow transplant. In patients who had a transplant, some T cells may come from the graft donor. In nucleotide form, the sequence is TGTGCCAGCAGCCCCGACAGTGAAAGTGGACTAGCTCGTGGCTACACCTTC. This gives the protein CASSPDSESGLARGYTF.